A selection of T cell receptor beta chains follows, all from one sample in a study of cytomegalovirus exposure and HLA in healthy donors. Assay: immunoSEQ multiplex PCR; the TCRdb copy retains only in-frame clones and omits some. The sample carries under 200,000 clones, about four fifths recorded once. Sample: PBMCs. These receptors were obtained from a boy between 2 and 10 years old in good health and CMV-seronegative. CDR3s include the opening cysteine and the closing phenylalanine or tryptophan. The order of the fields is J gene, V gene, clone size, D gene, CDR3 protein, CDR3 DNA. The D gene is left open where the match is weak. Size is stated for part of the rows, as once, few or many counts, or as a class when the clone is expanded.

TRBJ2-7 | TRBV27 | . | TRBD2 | CASSSGTSGRGQYF | TGTGCCAGCAGTTCCGGGACTAGCGGGAGGGGGCAGTACTTC
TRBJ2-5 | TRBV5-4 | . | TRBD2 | CASSLGGGRLQETQYF | TGTGCCAGCAGCTTGGGTGGCGGGAGGTTACAAGAGACCCAGTACTTC
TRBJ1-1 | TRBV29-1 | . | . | CSVGGLGGHATEAFF | TGCAGCGTCGGGGGATTGGGGGGGCATGCCACTGAAGCTTTCTTT
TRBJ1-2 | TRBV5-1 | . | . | CASSFRGGGYTF | TGCGCCAGCAGCTTCCGGGGTGGTGGCTACACCTTC
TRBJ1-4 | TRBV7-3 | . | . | CASSPGHFEKLFF | TGTGCCAGCAGCCCGGGACACTTTGAAAAACTGTTTTTT
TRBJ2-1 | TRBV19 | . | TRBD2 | CASSTQLAGGGNEQFF | TGTGCCAGTAGTACCCAATTAGCGGGAGGGGGCAATGAGCAGTTCTTC
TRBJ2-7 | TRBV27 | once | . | CASSLSASRFYEQYF | TGTGCCAGCAGTTTATCTGCTAGCCGATTTTACGAGCAGTACTTC
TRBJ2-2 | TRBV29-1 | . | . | CSDRRVNTGELFF | TGCAGCGACCGGCGGGTAAACACCGGGGAGCTGTTTTTT
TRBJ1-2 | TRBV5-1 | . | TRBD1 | CASSLGTGYGYTF | TGCGCCAGCAGCTTGGGGACAGGGTACGGCTACACCTTC
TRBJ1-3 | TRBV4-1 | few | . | CASSQDAAISGNTIYF | TGCGCCAGCAGCCAAGATGCGGCCATCTCTGGAAACACCATATATTTT
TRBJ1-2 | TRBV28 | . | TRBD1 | CASREGGTEENGYTF | TGTGCCAGCAGGGAAGGCGGGACAGAAGAAAATGGCTACACCTTC
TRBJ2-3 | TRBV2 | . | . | CASIRGSSTDTQYF | TGTGCCAGCATAAGGGGATCTAGCACAGATACGCAGTATTTT
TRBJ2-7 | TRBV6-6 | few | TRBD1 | CASSIDRGTSYEQYF | TGTGCCAGCAGTATCGACAGGGGGACCTCCTACGAGCAGTACTTC
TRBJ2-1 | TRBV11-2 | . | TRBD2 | CASSPKRGGHEQFF | TGTGCCAGCAGCCCGAAACGGGGGGGACATGAGCAGTTCTTC
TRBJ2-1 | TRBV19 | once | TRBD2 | CASKPRGPGLAGVNEQFF | TGTGCCAGTAAACCCAGGGGGCCTGGACTAGCGGGAGTCAATGAGCAGTTCTTC
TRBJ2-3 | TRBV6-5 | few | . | CASTSSTDTQYF | TGTGCCAGCACGAGCAGCACAGATACGCAGTATTTT
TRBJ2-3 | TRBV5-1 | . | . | CASSLTPSGEGTDTQYF | TGCGCCAGCAGCTTAACCCCCTCAGGGGAAGGAACAGATACGCAGTATTTT
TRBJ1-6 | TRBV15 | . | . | CATRTVIGSPLHF | TGTGCCACAAGAACAGTCATAGGTTCACCCCTCCACTTT
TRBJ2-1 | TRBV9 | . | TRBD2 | CASSSSGRAGNEQFF | TGTGCCAGCAGCTCAAGCGGGAGGGCCGGGAATGAGCAGTTCTTC
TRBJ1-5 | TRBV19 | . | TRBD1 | CASTIAGLGTGSNQPQHF | TGTGCCAGTACCATAGCGGGGCTGGGGACAGGGAGTAATCAGCCCCAGCATTTT
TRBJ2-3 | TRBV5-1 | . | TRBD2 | CASSLNLGSGSTDTQYF | TGCGCCAGCAGCTTAAATCTGGGTAGCGGGAGCACAGATACGCAGTATTTT
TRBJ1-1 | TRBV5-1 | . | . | CASISGYPTTEAFF | TGCGCCAGCATCTCGGGGTATCCCACGACTGAAGCTTTCTTT
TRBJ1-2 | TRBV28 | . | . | CASSQSAGYGYTF | TGTGCCAGCAGTCAGAGTGCGGGCTATGGCTACACCTTC
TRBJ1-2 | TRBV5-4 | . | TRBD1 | CASSLMADRGRGGYTF | TGTGCCAGCAGCTTGATGGCCGACAGGGGAAGAGGTGGCTACACCTTC
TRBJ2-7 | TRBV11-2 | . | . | CASSSSRGADSSYEQYF | TGTGCCAGCAGCTCCAGTCGGGGAGCGGACAGCTCCTACGAGCAGTACTTC
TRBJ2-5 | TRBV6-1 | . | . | CASSENSMETQYF | TGTGCCAGCAGTGAAAACAGTATGGAGACCCAGTACTTC
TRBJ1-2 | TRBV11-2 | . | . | CASSRLRGGYTF | TGTGCCAGCAGCAGGTTAAGGGGGGGCTACACCTTC
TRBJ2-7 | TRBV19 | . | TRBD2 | CASTPTGEAGVYEQYF | TGTGCCAGTACCCCAACGGGTGAAGCGGGAGTCTACGAGCAGTACTTC
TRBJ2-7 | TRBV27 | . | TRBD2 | CASSVLAESSYEQYF | TGTGCCAGCAGCGTCCTAGCGGAGAGCTCCTACGAGCAGTACTTC
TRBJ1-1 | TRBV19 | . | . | CASSISRTLLEHSKAFF | TGTGCCAGTAGTATAAGTCGGACTCTACTGGAGCACTCGAAAGCTTTCTTT
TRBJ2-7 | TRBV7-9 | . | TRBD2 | CASSLASGRNEQYF | TGTGCCAGCAGCTTAGCTAGCGGGAGGAACGAGCAGTACTTC
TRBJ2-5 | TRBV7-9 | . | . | CASSPKETQYF | TGTGCCAGCAGCCCCAAAGAGACCCAGTACTTC
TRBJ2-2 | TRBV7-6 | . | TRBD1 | CATHQGVTLRSTGELFF | TGTGCCACTCACCAGGGGGTTACTCTAAGAAGCACCGGGGAGCTGTTTTTT
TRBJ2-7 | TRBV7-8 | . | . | CASSITGESSEQYF | TGTGCCAGCAGCATAACGGGGGAGTCTAGCGAGCAGTACTTC
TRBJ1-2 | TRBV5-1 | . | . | CASSLGTEGRMGYTF | TGCGCCAGCAGCTTGGGGACGGAGGGTAGGATGGGCTACACCTTC
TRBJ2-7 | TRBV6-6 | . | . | CASSPPGHSFYEQYF | TGTGCCAGCAGTCCTCCGGGACACAGTTTCTACGAGCAGTACTTC
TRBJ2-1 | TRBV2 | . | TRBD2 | CASTIELAGYNEQFF | TGTGCCAGCACGATTGAACTAGCGGGTTACAATGAGCAGTTCTTC
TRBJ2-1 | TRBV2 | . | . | CASSDPGLPAGDEQFF | TGTGCCAGCAGTGATCCCGGACTTCCAGCTGGCGATGAGCAGTTCTTC
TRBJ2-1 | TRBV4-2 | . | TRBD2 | CASSQKFSGTSGRHNEQFF | TGTGCCAGCAGCCAAAAGTTTTCCGGGACTAGCGGGAGGCACAATGAGCAGTTCTTC
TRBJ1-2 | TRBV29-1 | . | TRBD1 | CSVEHRGGYGYTF | TGCAGCGTTGAACACAGGGGAGGCTATGGCTACACCTTC
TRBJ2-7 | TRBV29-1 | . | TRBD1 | CSASPTGIHEQYF | TGCAGCGCGAGTCCGACAGGGATACACGAGCAGTACTTC
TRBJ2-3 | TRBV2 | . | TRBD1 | CASQLLGTGGGDTQYF | TGTGCCAGCCAACTCCTAGGGACAGGGGGTGGAGATACGCAGTATTTT
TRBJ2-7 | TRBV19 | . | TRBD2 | CASSISSGRAHEQYF | TGTGCCAGTAGTATAAGTAGCGGGAGGGCCCACGAGCAGTACTTC
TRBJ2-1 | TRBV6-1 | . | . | CASTEPGVEQFF | TGTGCCAGCACCGAACCGGGGGTTGAGCAGTTCTTC
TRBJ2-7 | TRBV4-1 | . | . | CASSQVPSSYEQYF | TGCGCCAGCAGCCAAGTTCCGAGCTCCTACGAGCAGTACTTC
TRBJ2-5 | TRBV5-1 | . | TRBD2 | CASSLAGTRGQETQYF | TGCGCCAGCAGCTTGGCCGGGACTAGGGGCCAAGAGACCCAGTACTTC
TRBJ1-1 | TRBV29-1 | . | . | CSAGDLNTEAFF | TGCAGCGCCGGGGACTTGAACACTGAAGCTTTCTTT
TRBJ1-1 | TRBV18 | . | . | CASSPVSTFEAFF | TGTGCCAGCTCACCGGTCTCTACTTTTGAAGCTTTCTTT
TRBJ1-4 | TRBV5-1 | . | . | CASSLGQINEKLFF | TGCGCCAGCAGCTTGGGACAGATAAATGAAAAACTGTTTTTT
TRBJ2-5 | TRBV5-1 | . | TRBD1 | CASTPGTGQETQYF | TGCGCCAGTACCCCCGGGACAGGCCAAGAGACCCAGTACTTC
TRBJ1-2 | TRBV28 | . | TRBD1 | CASSTSGGYGYTF | TGTGCCAGCAGCACGTCAGGGGGGTATGGCTACACCTTC
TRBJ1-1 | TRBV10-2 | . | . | CASRRGGGNTEAFF | TGCGCCAGTAGACGGGGGGGAGGGAACACTGAAGCTTTCTTT
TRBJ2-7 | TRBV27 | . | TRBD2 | CASSLISLAGGPSYEQYF | TGTGCCAGCAGTTTAATATCCCTAGCGGGAGGGCCCTCCTACGAGCAGTACTTC